Below are 27 T cell receptor beta chains sequenced from a single sample in a study of cytomegalovirus exposure and HLA in healthy donors. PCR used 60 Vbeta primers and 13 Jbeta primers. Libraries were prepared by immunoSEQ multiplex PCR; TCRdb keeps only in-frame clonotypes and omits some of them. The sample has 60,000 to 80,000 clones, about 72% seen once. Material: PBMCs. The source of these receptors is a girl under 18 in good health and CMV-seropositive.

This chain uses TRBV30 with TRBJ2-2; D gene uncertain. There are 13 residues in the CDR3. Trimming took off 5 bases at V and 7 bases at J, with 14 bases between the two ends. Per germline, CDR1 GTSNPN and CDR2 SVGIG (reference sequence). CDR3 region: CAWVDYGLGELFF. CDR3 coding DNA: TGTGCCTGGGTTGATTATGGGCTCGGGGAGCTGTTTTTT.

This rearrangement joins TRBV4-3 to TRBJ1-5; 8 positions agree with TRBD1. The germline gives CDR1 LGHNA, CDR2 YSLEER. J gave up 2 bases and V 2 bases, and 5 bases lay outside the gene matches. CDR3 length equals 16 residues. CDR3 amino acids: CASSQNLQGGNQPQHF. CDR3 in DNA: TGCGCCAGCAGCCAAAACCTACAGGGGGGCAATCAGCCCCAGCATTTT.

This chain links TRBV25-1 with TRBJ1-1; D is uncertain. V lost 8 bases, J lost 4 bases, and 17 bases lay in between. Per germline, CDR1 MGHDK and CDR2 SYGVNS. The CDR3 sequence is 14 residues long. CDR3: CASRVKSGSTEAFF. The CDR3 DNA is TGTGCCAGCCGGGTAAAGTCTGGGAGCACTGAAGCTTTCTTT.

The chain combines TRBV2 with TRBJ2-1, with D unclear. Per the germline V gene, CDR1 is SNHLY and CDR2 is FYNNEI. V lost 3 bases to trimming and J lost 7 bases, with 19 bases between them. The CDR3 runs to 16 residues. The CDR3 loop reads CASSDRGSEVLNEQFF. CDR3 coding DNA: TGTGCCAGCAGTGACCGCGGATCAGAGGTGTTGAATGAGCAGTTCTTC.

This chain uses TRBV18 with TRBJ2-7, with D perhaps TRBD1 (5 bases). There are 12 residues in the CDR3. V was cut by 6 bases and J by 3 bases, with 9 bases left in between. The germline V gene has CDR1 KGHSH and CDR2 LQKENI. The CDR3 sequence: CASSPTDYEQYF. CDR3 sequence (DNA): TGTGCCAGCTCGCCGACAGACTACGAGCAGTACTTC.

The V and J genes are TRBV6-1 and TRBJ2-1, with TRBD2 identical over 12 bases. The CDR3 has 17 residues. V lost 3 bases to trimming and J lost 5 bases; unmatched junction nucleotides: 8. Germline CDR1 is MNHNS and CDR2 is SASEGT. The chain's CDR3 is CASSDTRLAGAHNEQFF. CDR3 nucleotide sequence: TGTGCCAGCAGTGATACCCGACTAGCGGGGGCCCACAATGAGCAGTTCTTC.

The rearrangement uses TRBV10-3 and TRBJ1-3; TRBD1 is a possible D gene (5 bases). The CDR3 runs 14 residues. V shed 10 bases and J shed 3 bases, with 16 bases lying between them. Germline V CDR1 and CDR2: ENHRY, SYGVKD. The CDR3 DNA reads TGTGCCACCAGGGCGGCGATCAGTGGAAACACCATATATTTT. Residues: CATRAAISGNTIYF.

The CDR3 bases are TGTGCCAGTAGTACAGACAGGGCCTATAATTCACCCCTCCACTTT. Translated: CASSTDRAYNSPLHF. J is TRBJ1-6 and V is TRBV19; the match to TRBD1 covers 7 bases. The V gene's germline CDR1 is LNHDA and CDR2 SQIVND (reference sequence). Losses at the gene ends were 4 bases for V and 2 bases for J; bases not matched to a gene: 2. The CDR3 sequence is 15 residues long.

This rearrangement joins TRBV29-1 to TRBJ2-4, with D possibly being TRBD1 (6 bases). The germline gives CDR1 SQVTM, CDR2 ANQGSEA. The CDR3 contains 13 residues. Trimming cost V 7 bases and J 7 bases, with 17 bases left between them. For the CDR3, the DNA is TGCAGCGGGGGGACATCTCAGGAGAACATTCAGTACTTC. Its translation: CSGGTSQENIQYF.

The V gene is TRBV7-5, the J gene TRBJ1-1; TRBD1, the table's D call, was not compared with the DNA. TRBV7-5 represents a pseudogene. The CDR3 runs 13 residues. The CDR3: CARRATASTEAFF. Written as DNA, the CDR3 is TGTGCCAGAAGAGCGACAGCGTCCACTGAAGCTTTCTTT.

The chain employs TRBV4-3 and TRBJ1-3, with D tentatively TRBD1 (5 bases). The V gene lost 0 bases and the J gene lost 2 bases, with 14 bases spanning the gap. The CDR3 is made up of 17 amino acids. Germline V gives CDR1 LGHNA, CDR2 YSLEER. This chain's CDR3 is CASSQELGAVPGNTIYF. The CDR3 bases are TGCGCCAGCAGCCAAGAGCTAGGGGCTGTACCTGGAAACACCATATATTTT.

The chain carries TRBV10-3 and TRBJ2-7; TRBD1 matches at 9 bases. The ends lost 5 bases at V and 10 bases at J; junction bases unmatched: 12. CDR3 length: 14 residues. The germline CDR1 and CDR2 sequences are ENHRY and SYGVKD. CDR3 in DNA: TGTGCCATCAGTCCCGACAGGGGGGCAGGCGGACAGTACTTC. Encoded protein: CAISPDRGAGGQYF.

This chain joins TRBV19 and TRBJ1-4; TRBD1 might be the D (6 bases). The V end lost 3 bases, the J end lost 4 bases, and 9 bases lay between the germline ends. Germline loops: CDR1 LNHDA, CDR2 SQIVND (reference sequence). This CDR3 is built from 14 residues. The CDR3, as DNA: TGTGCCAGTAGTATGCAGGGGTTTAATGAAAAACTGTTTTTT. Protein sequence: CASSMQGFNEKLFF.

The V and J genes are TRBV11-2 and TRBJ1-2, with 7 bases matching TRBD1. The germline CDR1 and CDR2 sequences are SGHAT and FQNNGV. This CDR3 contains 13 residues. The V gene end was trimmed by 6 bases and the J gene end by 3 bases; junction bases not matched to a gene: 4. The CDR3 DNA sequence: TGTGCCAGCAGGCGACAGGGCCACTATGGCTACACCTTC. Its translation is CASRRQGHYGYTF.

The rearrangement links TRBV25-1 to TRBJ2-3; the D gene is possibly TRBD2 (5 bases). The CDR3 consists of 14 residues. Germline V lookup: CDR1 MGHDK, CDR2 SYGVNS. V lost 6 bases to trimming and J lost 2 bases, with 12 bases between them. CDR3 loop: CASSASDSTDTQYF. The CDR3 DNA reads TGTGCCAGCAGCGCATCGGACTCCACAGATACGCAGTATTTT.

The genes are TRBV30 and TRBJ2-3; D unclear. This CDR3 region has 13 residues. Trimming left V 0 bases short and J 6 bases short, with 10 bases between. The germline V gene encodes CDR1 GTSNPN and CDR2 SVGIG (reference sequence). The CDR3 is CAWSVNPSDTQYF. CDR3 DNA sequence: TGTGCCTGGAGTGTAAATCCCTCTGATACGCAGTATTTT.

This rearrangement joins TRBV5-4 to TRBJ1-4; D is possibly TRBD1 (5 bases). Germline V lookup: CDR1 SGHNT, CDR2 YYREEE (reference sequence). V was pared by 4 bases and J by 7 bases, with 20 bases between. The CDR3 totals 16 residues. The CDR3 DNA sequence: TGTGCCAGCAGCCCAGGGTCAGGGATTGGGGCTGAAAAACTGTTTTTT. It is translated as CASSPGSGIGAEKLFF. Looking up the rest from reference TRBV5-4 and TRBJ1-4 gives the full variable domain: ETGVTQSPTHLIKTRGQQVTLRCSSQSGHNTVSWYQQALGQGPQFIFQYYREEENGRGNFPPRFSGLQFPNYSSELNVNALELDDSALYLCASSPGSGIGAEKLFFGSGTQLSVL.

In its sample, this clone was seen a few times. V gene TRBV29-1 combines with J gene TRBJ2-1, with 9 bases lining up with TRBD2. This CDR3 region has 16 residues. V lost 1 base, J lost 1 base, and 5 bases stayed unmatched. Germline V lookup: CDR1 SQVTM, CDR2 ANQGSEA. The CDR3 bases are TGCAGCGTTGAAGGGGAGCGGGAGGATTCCTACAATGAGCAGTTCTTC. Translation gives CSVEGEREDSYNEQFF.

This chain joins TRBV28 and TRBJ1-1, with 8 bases lining up with TRBD1. CDR1 and CDR2 (germline): MDHEN, SYDVKM. The J segment lost 8 bases and the V segment lost 10 bases, leaving 9 bases of the junction unmatched. The CDR3 sequence is 12 residues long. CDR3 in amino acids: CATHVPGGEAFF. DNA of the CDR3: TGTGCCACCCACGTACCAGGGGGCGAAGCTTTCTTT.

This chain joins TRBV27 and TRBJ2-7; TRBD1 matches at 7 bases. V shed 7 bases and J 3 bases; nucleotides not matched to a gene: 9. Germline V CDR1 and CDR2: MNHEY, SMNVEV (reference sequence). The CDR3 loop spans 14 amino acids. The CDR3 is CASTRQGRFYEQYF. CDR3 nucleotide sequence: TGTGCCAGCACCCGACAGGGAAGGTTCTACGAGCAGTACTTC.

This chain links TRBV28 with TRBJ1-1, with unresolved D. The germline V and J ends were trimmed by 7 bases and 0 bases, with 12 bases remaining between them. The CDR3 consists of 14 residues. Germline CDR1 and CDR2: MDHEN and SYDVKM. The CDR3 region has the DNA TGTGCCAGCAAAGAATCGAGAATGAACACTGAAGCTTTCTTT. Translating it yields CASKESRMNTEAFF.

CDR3 amino acids: CARKAGPNTGELFF. The CDR3, as DNA: TGTGCCAGGAAAGCGGGTCCGAACACCGGGGAGCTGTTTTTT. The chain couples TRBV7-8 to TRBJ2-2, with D perhaps matching TRBD2 (6 bases). The CDR3 extends over 14 amino acids. Trimming left V 9 bases short and J 0 bases short, with 11 bases between. In germline, CDR1 is SGHVS, CDR2 FQNEAQ.

V usage is TRBV7-9 and J usage is TRBJ1-1; D is uncertain. This CDR3 contains 13 residues. Between the trimmed V and J ends, which lost 3 bases and 5 bases, there was a span of 10 bases. Germline lookup yields CDR1 SEHNR and CDR2 FQNEAQ (reference sequence). For the CDR3, the DNA is TGTGCCAGCAGCTTCAGTGGAGAGACTGAAGCTTTCTTT. As protein: CASSFSGETEAFF.

The chain employs TRBV28 and TRBJ2-7; tentative D call: TRBD2 (6 bases). CDR1 is MDHEN and CDR2 is SYDVKM in the germline V gene. V shed 2 bases and J shed 7 bases, with 9 bases lying between them. This CDR3 spans 12 amino acids. Written as DNA, the CDR3 is TGTGCCAGCAGTTTAGCGGGGCGAGAGCAGTACTTC. Its protein is CASSLAGREQYF.

This clone occurred once. J is TRBJ2-7 and V is TRBV25-1; D perhaps matches TRBD2 (5 bases). This CDR3 spans 14 amino acids. Looked up from germline, CDR1 is MGHDK and CDR2 is SYGVNS. V was clipped by 0 bases and J by 2 bases, with 8 bases between them. For the CDR3, the DNA is TGTGCCAGCAGTGAATATCGGGGAGCCTACGAGCAGTACTTC. This encodes CASSEYRGAYEQYF.

This clone was counted a single time. Other nucleotide sequences in the sample specify the same CDR3. This chain links TRBV19 with TRBJ2-3, with D hard to call. Per germline, CDR1 LNHDA and CDR2 SQIVND (reference sequence). Trimming shortened V by 1 base and J by 4 bases, and 3 bases separated the two germline ends. This CDR3 has 12 amino acids. CDR3 residues: CASSIAADTQYF. The CDR3 bases are TGTGCCAGTAGTATAGCAGCAGATACGCAGTATTTT.

V usage is TRBV7-9 and J usage is TRBJ1-1, with no clear D. The CDR3 contains 13 residues. Trimming removed 1 base from V and 8 bases from J, with 11 bases in between. The V gene's germline CDR1 is SEHNR and CDR2 FQNEAQ (reference sequence). CDR3 DNA sequence: TGTGCCAGCAGCTTAGGCGTCGTGTCCGAAGCTTTCTTT. Protein: CASSLGVVSEAFF. Variable domain in full (rest from reference TRBV7-9 and TRBJ1-1): DTGVSQNPRHKITKRGQNVTFRCDPISEHNRLYWYRQTLGQGPEFLTYFQNEAQLEKSRLLSDRFSAERPKGSFSTLEIQRTEQGDSAMYLCASSLGVVSEAFFGQGTRLTVV.